This T cell receptor (beta chain) came from a study of metastatic and nonmetastatic thyroid tumors. MiXCR re-clonotyped the PCR reads for TCRdb. Among about 40,000 clones listed, approximately 17% were seen once. There are 15 residues in the CDR3. The germline V gene encodes CDR1 KGHSH and CDR2 LQKENI. As for this clone: A read error may be the cause here, since a much bigger clone is one base away.

No treatment of any kind had been given to any patient before thyroid surgery. The origin of this receptor is a female donor with papillary thyroid cancer or a benign thyroid nodule (not recorded which). Some clones in this sample may be carry-over from other donors' samples. The sample taken for sequencing was tumor tissue. This chain joins TRBV18 and TRBJ1-2; no definite D call. The CDR3 spells CASPPTPGLGYGYTF. CDR3 bases: TGTGCCAGCCCACCAACCCCCGGGTTAGGCTATGGCTACACCTTC. The full variable domain, with the rest looked up from reference TRBV18 and TRBJ1-2, is NAGVMQNPRHLVRRRGQEARLRCSPMKGHSHVYWYRQLPEEGLKFMVYLQKENIIDESGMPKERFSAEFPKEGPSILRIQQVVRGDSAAYFCASPPTPGLGYGYTFGSGTRLTVV.